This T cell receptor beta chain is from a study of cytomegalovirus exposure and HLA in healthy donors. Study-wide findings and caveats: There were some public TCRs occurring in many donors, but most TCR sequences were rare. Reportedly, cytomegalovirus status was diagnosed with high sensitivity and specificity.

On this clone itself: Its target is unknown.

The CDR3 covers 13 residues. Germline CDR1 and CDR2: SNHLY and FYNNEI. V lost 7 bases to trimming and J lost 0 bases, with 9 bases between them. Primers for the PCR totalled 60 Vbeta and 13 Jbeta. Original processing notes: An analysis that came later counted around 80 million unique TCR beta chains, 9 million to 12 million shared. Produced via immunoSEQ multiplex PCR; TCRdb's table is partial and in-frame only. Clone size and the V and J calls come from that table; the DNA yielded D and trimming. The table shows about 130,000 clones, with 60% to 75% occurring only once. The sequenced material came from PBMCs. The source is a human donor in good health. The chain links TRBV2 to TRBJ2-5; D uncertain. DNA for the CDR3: TGTGCCAGCATAGTTTCTAACCAAGAGACCCAGTACTTC. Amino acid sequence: CASIVSNQETQYF.